This T cell receptor beta chain originates from a study of regulatory T cells in long-lasting Graves disease (dated by TCRdb to 2020 to 2023). About the investigation overall: Antithyroid drugs had been taken for less than 3 months by newly diagnosed Graves' disease patients. Patients with persistent Graves' disease were compared with patients with newly diagnosed Graves' disease using TCR sequencing and RNA sequencing of peripheral blood. The study took place in China and was registered as a clinical trial. A total of around 35 samples underwent TCR sequencing, from roughly 13 patients with persistent Graves' disease and roughly 20 patients with newly diagnosed Graves' disease. Overall study outcomes, separate from this receptor: TRBV28, TRBJ1-2 and TRBJ2-5 were preferentially used in persistent disease, while TRBV20-1 and TRBJ2-1 were favored in newly diagnosed disease. Sequencing and analysis were restricted to the TCR beta chain. Because the primary lesion, thyroid tissue, could not be accessed, the study looked at peripheral blood alone. More public clonotypes were shared among persistent patients (roughly 2,700) than among newly diagnosed patients (over 900). Compared with newly diagnosed patients, patients with persistent Graves' disease had lower TCR Shannon entropy and fewer highly expanded clones, which suggests clonal expansion. The small sample size was acknowledged by the authors as a limitation that may reduce accuracy.

Taken from cysteine to phenylalanine, the CDR3 has 13 residues. This entry keeps only the CDR3 DNA: 39 bases, framed from base 1. Trimming accounts for 0 bases at V and 6 bases at J, while the number of junction bases matched to no gene is 3. In the germline V gene (reference sequence), CDR1 corresponds to DFQATT and CDR2 to SNEGSKA. The method was multiplex PCR. Sequencing took place on an Illumina HiSeq 4000. iRepertoire HTBI primers and Arm-PCR amplification of CDR3 regions were used to construct TCR beta libraries. Before sequencing, the PCR products went through gel purification. The authors' analysis ran thus. A total of 62 TRBV and some 15 TRBJ segments were identified across samples and were used for gene usage analysis of CDR3 amino acid clonotypes. COPE and FqMerger were used to merge the filtered high-quality paired reads into contigs. Contigs were aligned with BLAST to IMGT TRBV, TRBD and TRBJ reference genes, and CDR3 was defined per IMGT. Any clonotype with a frequency above 0.1% was classified as a highly expanded clone. Repertoire diversity was measured by Shannon entropy, and V-J evenness by the Gini coefficient. A clonotype was considered public if more than one individual shared it. TCRdb cleaned the public reads at Q25 with fastp, built clones with MiXCR and kept in-frame beta chains. Each record represents a unique CDR3 protein, reported with the most common genes and DNA among its rows. The V and J calls here are based on TCRdb, not the publication. This sample has approximately 210,000 distinct CDR3 sequences in its table, and 18% of those were observed once. Clones ranked in the top ten supply approximately 20% of the sample.

Per the publication, the time point label means: newly diagnosed GD, antithyroid drugs for less than 3 months. For both TCR sequencing and RNA sequencing, RNA was extracted from PBMCs in TRIzol. Graves' disease was diagnosed according to American Thyroid Association guidelines. Recruitment of patients was carried out at an endocrinology department in Xi'an, China. From each patient, around 9 milliliters of peripheral blood was collected into an EDTA anticoagulant tube. PBMCs were isolated by Ficoll Paque Plus density gradient separation without further T cell sorting. An Agilent 2100 Bioanalyzer and agarose gel were used to assess RNA quality, and a NanoDrop 2000 was used to measure RNA concentration. Worth noting for this clonotype: What this receptor recognizes is not known. Qualities for individual bases were not recorded, and no much larger clone is one base off.

This sequence was found in a female donor with Graves disease. The chain was built from TRBV20-1 and TRBJ2-7, with TRBD1 matching 9 junction bases. The sample consisted of peripheral blood mononuclear cells (PBMCs), taken at new diagnosis, from a patient treated with antithyroid drugs. The base sequence is TGCAGTGCTAGAGACAAGACAGGGGGCGAGCAGTACTTC. Its product reads: CSARDKTGGEQYF.